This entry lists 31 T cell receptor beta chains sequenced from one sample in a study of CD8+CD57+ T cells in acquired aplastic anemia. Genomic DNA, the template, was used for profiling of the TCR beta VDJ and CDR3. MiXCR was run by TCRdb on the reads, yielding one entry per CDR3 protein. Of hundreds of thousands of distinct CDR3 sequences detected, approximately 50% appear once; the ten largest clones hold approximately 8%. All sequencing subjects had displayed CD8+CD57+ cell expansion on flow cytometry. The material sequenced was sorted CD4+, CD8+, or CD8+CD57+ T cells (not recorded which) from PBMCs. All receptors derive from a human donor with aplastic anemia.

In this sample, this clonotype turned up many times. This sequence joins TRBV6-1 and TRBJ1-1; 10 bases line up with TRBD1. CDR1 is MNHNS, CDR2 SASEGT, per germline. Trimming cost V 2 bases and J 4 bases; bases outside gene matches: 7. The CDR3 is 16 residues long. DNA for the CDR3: TGTGCCAGCAGTGAACCCAGGGACAGGGGCAGCACTGAAGCTTTCTTT. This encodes CASSEPRDRGSTEAFF.

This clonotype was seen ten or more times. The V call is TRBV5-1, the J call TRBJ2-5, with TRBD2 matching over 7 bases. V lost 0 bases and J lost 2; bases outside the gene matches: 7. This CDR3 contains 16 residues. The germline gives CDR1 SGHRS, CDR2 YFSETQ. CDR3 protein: CASSLGSAGDQETQYF. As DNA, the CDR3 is TGCGCCAGCAGCTTGGGCTCGGCGGGAGATCAAGAGACCCAGTACTTC.

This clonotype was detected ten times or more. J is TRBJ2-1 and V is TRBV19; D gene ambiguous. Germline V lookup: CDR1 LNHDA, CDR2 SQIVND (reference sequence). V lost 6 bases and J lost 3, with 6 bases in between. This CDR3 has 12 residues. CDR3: CASSPSYNEQFF. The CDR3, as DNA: TGTGCCAGTAGCCCGAGCTACAATGAGCAGTTCTTC.

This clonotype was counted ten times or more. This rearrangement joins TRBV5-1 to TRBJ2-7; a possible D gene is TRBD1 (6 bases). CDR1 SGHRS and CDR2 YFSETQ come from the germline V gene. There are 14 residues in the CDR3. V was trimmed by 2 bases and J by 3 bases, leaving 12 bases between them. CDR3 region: CASSFTGLGYEQYF. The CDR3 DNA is TGCGCCAGCAGCTTCACAGGGTTGGGCTACGAGCAGTACTTC.

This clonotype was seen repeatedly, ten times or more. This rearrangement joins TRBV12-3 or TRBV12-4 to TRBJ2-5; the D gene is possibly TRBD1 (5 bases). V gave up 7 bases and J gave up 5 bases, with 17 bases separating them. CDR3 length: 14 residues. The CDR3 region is CASTPYGARETQYF. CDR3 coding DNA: TGTGCCAGCACCCCCTATGGGGCCAGGGAGACCCAGTACTTC.

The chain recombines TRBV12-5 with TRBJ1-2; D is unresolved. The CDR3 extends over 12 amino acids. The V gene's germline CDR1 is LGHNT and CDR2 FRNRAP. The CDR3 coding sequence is TGTGCCAGCAGTTTTGGGTTTAATGGCTACACCTTC. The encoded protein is CASSFGFNGYTF.

CDR3 DNA: TGCAGTGCTAGAGATATACTAACCGTATCGATGGGGACCTCCTATGGCTACACCTTC. Translating it yields CSARDILTVSMGTSYGYTF. The rearrangement joins TRBV20-1 to TRBJ1-2; TRBD1 might be the D (5 bases). Trimming took off 0 bases at V and 4 bases at J, with 27 bases between the two ends. The germline V gene has CDR1 DFQATT and CDR2 SNEGSKA (reference sequence). The CDR3 contains 19 residues.

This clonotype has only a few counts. This chain's CDR3 is CATSRDDGQGGYGYTF. The CDR3 DNA reads TGTGCCACCAGCAGAGATGACGGTCAGGGAGGCTATGGCTACACCTTC. The chain combines TRBV15 with TRBJ1-2; D perhaps matches TRBD1 (5 bases). Trimming cost V 0 bases and J 4 bases, with 15 bases left between them. Germline V gives CDR1 LNHNV, CDR2 YYDKDF (reference sequence). The CDR3 length is 16 residues. Full variable domain (outside the CDR3, taken from reference TRBV15 and TRBJ1-2): DAMVIQNPRYQVTQFGKPVTLSCSQTLNHNVMYWYQQKSSQAPKLLFHYYDKDFNNEADTPDNFQSRRPNTSFCFLDIRSPGLGDTAMYLCATSRDDGQGGYGYTFGSGTRLTVV.

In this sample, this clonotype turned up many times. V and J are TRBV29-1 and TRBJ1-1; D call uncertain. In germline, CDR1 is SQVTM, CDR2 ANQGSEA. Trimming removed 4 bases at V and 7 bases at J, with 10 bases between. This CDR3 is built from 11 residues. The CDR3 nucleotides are TGCAGCGTTGTGCGACCAAATGAAGCTTTCTTT. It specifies CSVVRPNEAFF.

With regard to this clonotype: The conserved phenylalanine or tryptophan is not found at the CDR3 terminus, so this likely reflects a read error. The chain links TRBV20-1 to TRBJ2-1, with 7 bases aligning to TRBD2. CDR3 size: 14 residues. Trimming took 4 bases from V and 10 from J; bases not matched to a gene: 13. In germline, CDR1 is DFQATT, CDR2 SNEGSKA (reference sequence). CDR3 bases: TGCAGTGCTACCCGACTAGCAGGAACATACGAGCAGTTCCTC. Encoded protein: CSATRLAGTYEQFL.

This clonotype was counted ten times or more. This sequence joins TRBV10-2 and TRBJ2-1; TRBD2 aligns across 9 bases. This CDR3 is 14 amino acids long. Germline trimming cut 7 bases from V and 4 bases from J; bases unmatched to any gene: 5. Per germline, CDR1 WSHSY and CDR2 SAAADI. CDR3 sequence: CASIAGAVYNEQFF. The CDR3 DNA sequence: TGCGCCAGCATAGCGGGAGCGGTATACAATGAGCAGTTCTTC.

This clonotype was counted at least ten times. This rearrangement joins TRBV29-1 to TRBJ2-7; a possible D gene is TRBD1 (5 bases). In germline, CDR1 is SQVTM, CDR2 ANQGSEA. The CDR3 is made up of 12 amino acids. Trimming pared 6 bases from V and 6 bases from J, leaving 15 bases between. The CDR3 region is CSVGRVGSEQYF. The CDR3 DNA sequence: TGCAGCGTCGGCAGGGTCGGATCCGAGCAGTACTTC.

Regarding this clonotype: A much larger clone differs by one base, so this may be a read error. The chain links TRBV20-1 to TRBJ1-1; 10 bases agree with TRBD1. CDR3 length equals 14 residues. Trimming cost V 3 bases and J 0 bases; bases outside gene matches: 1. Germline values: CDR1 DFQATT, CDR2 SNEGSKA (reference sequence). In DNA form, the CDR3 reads TGCAGTGCTAGGGGACAGGGGATGAACACTGAAGCTTTCTTT. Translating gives CSARGQGMNTEAFF.

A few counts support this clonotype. The CDR3 loop is CASTGSHVYTF. The CDR3 region has the DNA TGTGCCAGCACTGGAAGCCACGTGTACACCTTC. The V call is TRBV7-9, the J call TRBJ1-2; D is undetermined. Germline V gene data show CDR1 as SEHNR and CDR2 as FQNEAQ (reference sequence). The CDR3 is 11 residues long. Trimming removed 7 bases at V and 11 bases at J, with 14 bases between.

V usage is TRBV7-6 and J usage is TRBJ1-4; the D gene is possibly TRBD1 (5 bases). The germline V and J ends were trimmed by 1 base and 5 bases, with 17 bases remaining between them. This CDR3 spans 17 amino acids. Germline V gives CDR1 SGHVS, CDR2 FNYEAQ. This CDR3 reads CASSLVQRGSRNEKLFF. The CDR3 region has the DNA TGTGCCAGCAGCTTAGTTCAGCGGGGGTCGAGAAATGAAAAACTGTTTTTT.

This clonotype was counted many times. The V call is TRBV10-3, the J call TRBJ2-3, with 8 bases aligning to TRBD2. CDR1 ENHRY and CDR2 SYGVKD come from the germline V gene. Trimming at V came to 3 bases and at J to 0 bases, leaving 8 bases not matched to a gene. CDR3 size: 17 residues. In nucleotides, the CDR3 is TGTGCCATCAGTGATGTCCAGCGGGGGACTAGCACAGATACGCAGTATTTT. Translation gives CAISDVQRGTSTDTQYF.

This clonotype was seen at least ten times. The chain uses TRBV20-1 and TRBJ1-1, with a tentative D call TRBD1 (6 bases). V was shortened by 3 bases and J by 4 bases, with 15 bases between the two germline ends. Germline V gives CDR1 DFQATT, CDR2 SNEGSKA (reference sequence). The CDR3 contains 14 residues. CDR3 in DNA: TGCAGTGCTAGCCGGACAGAACTTGGCACTGAAGCTTTCTTT. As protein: CSASRTELGTEAFF.

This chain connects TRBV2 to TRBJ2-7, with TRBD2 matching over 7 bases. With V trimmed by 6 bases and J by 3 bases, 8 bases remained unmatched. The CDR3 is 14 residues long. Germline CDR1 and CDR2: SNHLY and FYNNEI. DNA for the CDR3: TGTGCCAGCAGCGTTAGCGGGTACAGCTACGAGCAGTACTTC. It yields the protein CASSVSGYSYEQYF.

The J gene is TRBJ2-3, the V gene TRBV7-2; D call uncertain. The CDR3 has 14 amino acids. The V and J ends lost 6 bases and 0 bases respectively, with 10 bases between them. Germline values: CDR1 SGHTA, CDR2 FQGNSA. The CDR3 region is CASRQSPSTDTQYF. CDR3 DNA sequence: TGTGCCAGCAGGCAGAGCCCTAGCACAGATACGCAGTATTTT.

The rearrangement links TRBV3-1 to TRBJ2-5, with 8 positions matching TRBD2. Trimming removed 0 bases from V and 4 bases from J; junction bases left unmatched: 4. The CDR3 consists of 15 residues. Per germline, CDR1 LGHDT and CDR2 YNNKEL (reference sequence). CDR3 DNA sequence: TGTGCCAGCAGCCAAGATGCGGGGGGAGCAGAGACCCAGTACTTC. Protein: CASSQDAGGAETQYF.

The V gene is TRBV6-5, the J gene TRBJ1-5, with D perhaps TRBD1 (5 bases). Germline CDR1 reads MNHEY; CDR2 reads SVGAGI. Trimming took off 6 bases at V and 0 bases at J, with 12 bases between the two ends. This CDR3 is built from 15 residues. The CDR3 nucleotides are TGTGCCAGCAGCCGGGACGATCGTAGCAATCAGCCCCAGCATTTT. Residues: CASSRDDRSNQPQHF.

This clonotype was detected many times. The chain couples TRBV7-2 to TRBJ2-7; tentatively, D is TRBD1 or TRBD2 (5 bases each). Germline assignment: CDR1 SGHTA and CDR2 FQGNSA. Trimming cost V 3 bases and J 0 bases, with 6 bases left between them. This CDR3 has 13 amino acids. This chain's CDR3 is CASSLGPSYEQYF. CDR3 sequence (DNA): TGTGCCAGCAGCTTGGGACCCTCCTACGAGCAGTACTTC.

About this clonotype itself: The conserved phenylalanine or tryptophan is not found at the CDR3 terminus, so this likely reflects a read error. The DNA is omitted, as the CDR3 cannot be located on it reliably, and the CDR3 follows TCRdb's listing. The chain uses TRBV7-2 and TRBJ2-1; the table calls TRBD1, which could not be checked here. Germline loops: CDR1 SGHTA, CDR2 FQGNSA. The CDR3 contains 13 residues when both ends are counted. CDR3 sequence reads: CASSLEIWGLKFS.

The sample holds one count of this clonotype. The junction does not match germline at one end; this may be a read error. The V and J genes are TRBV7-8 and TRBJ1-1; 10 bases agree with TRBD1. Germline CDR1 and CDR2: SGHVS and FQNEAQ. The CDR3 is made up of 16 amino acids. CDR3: CASSLGQGGVNTEAFF. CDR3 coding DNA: TGTGCCAGCAGTTTAGGACAGGGGGGGGTGAACACTGAAGCTTTCTTT.

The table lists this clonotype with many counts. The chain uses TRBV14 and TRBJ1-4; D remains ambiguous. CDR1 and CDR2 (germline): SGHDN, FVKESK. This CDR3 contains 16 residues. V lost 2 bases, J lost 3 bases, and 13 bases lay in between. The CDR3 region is CASSQRVWGSNEKLFF. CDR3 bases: TGTGCCAGCAGCCAAAGAGTGTGGGGATCTAATGAAAAACTGTTTTTT.

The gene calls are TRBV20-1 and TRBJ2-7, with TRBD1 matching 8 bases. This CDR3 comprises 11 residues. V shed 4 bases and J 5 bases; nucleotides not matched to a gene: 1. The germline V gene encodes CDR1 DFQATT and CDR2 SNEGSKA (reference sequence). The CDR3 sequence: CSAIQGDEQYV. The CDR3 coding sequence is TGCAGTGCTATACAGGGGGACGAGCAGTACGTC.

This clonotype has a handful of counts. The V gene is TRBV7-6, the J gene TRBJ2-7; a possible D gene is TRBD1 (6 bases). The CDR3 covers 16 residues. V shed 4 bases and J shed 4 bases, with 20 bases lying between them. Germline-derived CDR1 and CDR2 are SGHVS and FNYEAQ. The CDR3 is CASSWQQGLDVYEQYF. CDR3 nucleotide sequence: TGTGCCAGCAGCTGGCAGCAGGGGTTGGACGTATACGAGCAGTACTTC.

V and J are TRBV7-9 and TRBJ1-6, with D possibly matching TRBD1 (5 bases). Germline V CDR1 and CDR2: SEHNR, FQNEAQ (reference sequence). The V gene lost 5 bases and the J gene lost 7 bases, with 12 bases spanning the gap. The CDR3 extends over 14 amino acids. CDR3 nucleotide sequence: TGTGCCAGCAGCCTTGACAGCCAGAATTCACCCCTCCACTTT. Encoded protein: CASSLDSQNSPLHF.

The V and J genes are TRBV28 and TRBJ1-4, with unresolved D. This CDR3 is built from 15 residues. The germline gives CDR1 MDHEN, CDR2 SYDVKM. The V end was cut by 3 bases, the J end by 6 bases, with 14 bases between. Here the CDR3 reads CASSFRWAEDEKLFF. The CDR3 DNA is TGTGCCAGCAGTTTTCGTTGGGCCGAGGATGAAAAACTGTTTTTT. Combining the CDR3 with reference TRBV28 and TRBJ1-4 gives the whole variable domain DVKVTQSSRYLVKRTGEKVFLECVQDMDHENMFWYRQDPGLGLRLIYFSYDVKMKEKGDIPEGYSVSREKKERFSLILESASTNQTSMYLCASSFRWAEDEKLFFGSGTQLSVL.

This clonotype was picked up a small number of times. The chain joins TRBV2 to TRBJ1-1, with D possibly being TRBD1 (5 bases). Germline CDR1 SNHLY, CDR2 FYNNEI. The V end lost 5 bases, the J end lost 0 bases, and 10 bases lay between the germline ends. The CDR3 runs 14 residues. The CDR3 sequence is CASSYSDMNTEAFF. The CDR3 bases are TGTGCCAGCAGTTACTCGGACATGAACACTGAAGCTTTCTTT.

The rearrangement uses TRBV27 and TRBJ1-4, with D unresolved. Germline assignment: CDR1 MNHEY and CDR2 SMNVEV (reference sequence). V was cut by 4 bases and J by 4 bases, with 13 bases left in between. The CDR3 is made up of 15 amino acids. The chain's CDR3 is CASSSLRPNNEKLFF. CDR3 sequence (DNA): TGTGCCAGCAGTTCCCTCCGACCCAATAATGAAAAACTGTTTTTT.